The source of this T cell receptor beta chain is a study of T cells in Graves' hyperthyroidism and ophthalmopathy. The V gene lost 4 bases and the J gene lost 4 bases, with 19 bases spanning the gap. The CDR3 runs 17 residues. CDR1 and CDR2 from the germline V gene are SGHDN and FVKESK. RNA transcripts were the template for amplifying TCR beta CDR3 regions. HTBI primers were employed in a first-round RT-PCR of the TCR CDR3. One entry per CDR3 protein results from TCRdb running MiXCR on the multiplex PCR reads. Of roughly 500,000 distinct CDR3 sequences in the sample, roughly 45% were seen once. This TCR was sampled from an adult woman with Graves' disease, either hyperthyroidism or ophthalmopathy (not recorded which). The sequencing input was peripheral blood or thyroid tissue (not recorded which). The rearrangement joins TRBV14 to TRBJ2-2; D remains ambiguous. The CDR3 loop is CASSPVLGWLGTGELFF. The CDR3 nucleotides read TGTGCCAGCAGCCCCGTGCTAGGCTGGTTGGGCACCGGGGAGCTGTTTTTT.